A selection of T cell receptor beta chains follows, all from one sample in a study of T cells in localized non-small cell lung cancer. Libraries were prepared by immunoSEQ multiplex PCR; TCRdb keeps only in-frame clonotypes and omits some of them. Among 2,000 or so clones listed, approximately 25% were seen once. The starting material was normal lung tissue next to the tumor, obtained before any cancer treatment. These TCRs come from a woman aged 35-75 years with stage II squamous cell lung carcinoma. CDR3s include the opening cysteine and the closing phenylalanine or tryptophan. Fields, in order: V gene, D gene, clone size, J gene, CDR3 protein, CDR3 DNA. The D gene is left open where the match is weak. Size values are once, few and many counts, or a class for expanded clones, and some rows have none.

>TRBV6-8|TRBD2|.|TRBJ2-3
CASSQNGLESDTQYF
TGTGCCAGCAGCCAAAACGGACTAGAGAGTGACACGCAGTATTTT
>TRBV29-1|TRBD1|.|TRBJ2-2
CSVKGGPGIGELFF
TGCAGCGTTAAAGGGGGCCCCGGGATAGGGGAGCTGTTTTTT
>TRBV4-1|TRBD1|medium-sized|TRBJ1-5
CASSQEQGTDQPQHF
TGCGCCAGCAGCCAAGAACAGGGGACGGATCAGCCCCAGCATTTT
>TRBV23-1|TRBD2|few|TRBJ2-2
CASSQESGRSNGELFF
TGCGCCAGCAGCCAGGAATCCGGGAGGTCTAACGGGGAGCTGTTTTTT
>TRBV6-8|.|few|TRBJ1-1
CASSSGRNTEAFF
TGTGCCAGCAGTTCAGGGAGGAACACTGAAGCTTTCTTT
>TRBV6-8|.|few|TRBJ1-1
CASSYSLARDSNTEAFF
TGTGCCAGCAGTTACTCTTTAGCGAGGGACTCTAACACTGAAGCTTTCTTT
>TRBV28|TRBD2|.|TRBJ2-4
CASTPRWGGIAKNIQYF
TGTGCCAGCACCCCAAGATGGGGGGGGATAGCCAAAAACATTCAGTACTTC
>TRBV11-3|.|few|TRBJ1-2
CASSFSGTSNYGYTF
TGTGCCAGCAGCTTCTCCGGGACCTCTAACTATGGCTACACCTTC
>TRBV9|.|few|TRBJ2-6
CASSVDFRGTGANVLTF
TGTGCCAGCAGCGTAGATTTTCGGGGGACTGGGGCCAACGTCCTGACTTTC
>TRBV18|TRBD1|few|TRBJ1-1
CASSPDRAAEAFF
TGTGCCAGCTCACCAGACAGGGCGGCTGAAGCTTTCTTT
>TRBV11-3|.|.|TRBJ1-3
CASSSWAKGNTIYF
TGTGCCAGCAGCTCATGGGCAAAAGGCAACACCATATATTTT
>TRBV29-1|.|large|TRBJ1-1
CSARRGANTEAFF
TGCAGCGCCCGAAGGGGGGCGAACACTGAAGCTTTCTTT
>TRBV5-1|TRBD2|.|TRBJ2-1
CASSPRTSGYNEQFF
TGCGCCAGCAGCCCTCGGACTAGCGGATACAATGAGCAGTTCTTC
>TRBV11-3|.|medium-sized|TRBJ2-7
CASSSGSQYPYEQYF
TGTGCCAGCAGCTCCGGCAGCCAGTACCCCTACGAGCAGTACTTC
>TRBV19|.|.|TRBJ1-3
CASSTDFSGNTIYF
TGTGCCAGTAGTACGGACTTCTCTGGAAACACCATATATTTT
>TRBV29-1|.|.|TRBJ1-5
CSVAEGVGHQPQHF
TGCAGCGTGGCCGAGGGAGTAGGTCATCAGCCCCAGCATTTT
>TRBV12-5|TRBD1|once|TRBJ2-1
CASVPGQAYNEQFF
TGTGCTAGTGTCCCCGGACAGGCCTACAATGAGCAGTTCTTC
>TRBV12-5|.|.|TRBJ1-5
CASGWTAPSNQPQHF
TGTGCTAGTGGTTGGACAGCTCCTAGCAATCAGCCCCAGCATTTT
>TRBV5-1|TRBD1|.|TRBJ1-1
CASSLGQGRTEAFF
TGCGCCAGCAGCTTGGGACAGGGCCGCACTGAAGCTTTCTTT
>TRBV19|TRBD1|few|TRBJ1-1
CASRIQGGDTEAFF
TGTGCCAGTAGAATACAGGGGGGCGACACTGAAGCTTTCTTT
>TRBV28|TRBD2|.|TRBJ2-3
CASSVAGGPTDTQYF
TGTGCCAGCAGTGTAGCGGGAGGGCCGACAGATACGCAGTATTTT
>TRBV11-3|TRBD2|medium-sized|TRBJ2-6
CASSPSGSFGGANVLTF
TGTGCCAGCAGCCCTAGCGGGAGTTTCGGTGGGGCCAACGTCCTGACTTTC
>TRBV9|.|medium-sized|TRBJ2-1
CASSEGPSTLRGVHEQFF
TGTGCCAGCAGTGAAGGGCCTTCGACCCTAAGGGGGGTCCATGAGCAGTTCTTC
>TRBV19|TRBD2|.|TRBJ2-7
CASSPTSGRSSYEQYF
TGTGCCAGTAGCCCGACTAGCGGGAGGAGCTCCTACGAGCAGTACTTC
>TRBV4-1|TRBD1|few|TRBJ2-2
CASSQDEGAPGELFF
TGCGCCAGCAGCCAAGATGAGGGGGCCCCCGGGGAGCTGTTTTTT
>TRBV9|.|.|TRBJ1-5
CASSEDNGGNQPQHF
TGTGCCAGCAGTGAGGACAACGGTGGCAATCAGCCCCAGCATTTT
>TRBV14|.|.|TRBJ2-7
CASSHGSEQYF
TGTGCCAGCAGCCACGGGAGCGAGCAGTACTTC
>TRBV23-1|TRBD1|.|TRBJ2-2
CASSQSTGTEISNTGELFF
TGCGCCAGCAGTCAATCCACCGGGACAGAGATTTCGAACACCGGGGAGCTGTTTTTT
>TRBV28|.|.|TRBJ2-3
CASSFPVRGTDTQYF
TGTGCCAGCAGTTTTCCCGTTAGGGGGACAGATACGCAGTATTTT
>TRBV4-2|TRBD2|few|TRBJ2-1
CASSQDQEAGVYNEQFF
TGTGCCAGCAGCCAAGATCAGGAAGCGGGAGTCTACAATGAGCAGTTCTTC
>TRBV6-8|.|few|TRBJ1-1
CASSYSAGDPANTEAFF
TGTGCCAGCAGTTACTCGGCGGGTGATCCTGCGAACACTGAAGCTTTCTTT
>TRBV6-8|.|large|TRBJ1-4
CATSRVPRARDEKLFF
TGTGCCACCAGCAGGGTCCCCCGGGCCAGGGATGAAAAACTGTTTTTT
>TRBV4-1|TRBD2|few|TRBJ2-1
CASSQAPAGGAFSYNEQFF
TGCGCCAGCAGCCAAGCCCCAGCGGGAGGTGCGTTTTCCTACAATGAGCAGTTCTTC
>TRBV6-4|.|.|TRBJ2-7
CASNAGESSYEQYF
TGTGCCAGCAACGCAGGAGAGAGCTCCTACGAGCAGTACTTC
>TRBV6-8|TRBD1|.|TRBJ2-2
CAISPGQYTGELFF
TGTGCCATCAGCCCGGGACAGTACACCGGGGAGCTGTTTTTT
>TRBV30|.|.|TRBJ1-3
CAWLGQGVRNTIYF
TGTGCCTGGTTGGGACAAGGGGTCCGAAACACCATATATTTT
>TRBV11-3|.|few|TRBJ2-5
CASSLDRQQETQYF
TGTGCCAGCAGCTTAGACAGGCAACAAGAGACCCAGTACTTC
>TRBV6-8|TRBD2|.|TRBJ2-2
CAGAGRWVGELFF
TGTGCCGGGGCCGGGAGGTGGGTCGGGGAGCTGTTTTTT
>TRBV23-1|.|few|TRBJ2-3
CASSQDVRVGVGTDTQYF
TGCGCCAGCAGCCAAGATGTAAGGGTGGGAGTGGGCACAGATACGCAGTATTTT
>TRBV15|.|few|TRBJ1-4
CATSKAATNEKLFF
TGTGCCACCAGCAAGGCAGCAACTAATGAAAAACTGTTTTTT
>TRBV7-2|.|.|TRBJ1-4
CASSLPTNEKLFF
TGTGCCAGCAGTCTCCCAACTAATGAAAAACTGTTTTTT
>TRBV10-2|TRBD1|.|TRBJ1-5
CASSDGTGNQPQHF
TGCGCCAGCAGTGACGGGACAGGGAATCAGCCCCAGCATTTT
>TRBV28|.|few|TRBJ1-1
CASSPRGRGDTEAFF
TGTGCCAGCAGTCCAAGGGGCCGGGGGGACACTGAAGCTTTCTTT
>TRBV11-3|.|.|TRBJ1-2
CASSSFESTRGHGYTF
TGTGCCAGCAGCTCTTTTGAATCGACCAGGGGCCATGGCTACACCTTC
>TRBV19|.|.|TRBJ1-1
CASSVGGPGGTEAFF
TGTGCCAGTAGCGTGGGGGGCCCGGGCGGGACTGAAGCTTTCTTT
>TRBV6-8|TRBD2|.|TRBJ2-5
CASSDRTTSGEETQYF
TGTGCCAGCAGTGACCGTACGACTAGCGGAGAAGAGACCCAGTACTTC